The 7 T cell receptor beta chains reported below all come from one sample, sequenced in a study of T cell changes during pregnancy in multiple sclerosis. Using immunoSEQ multiplex PCR, the repertoire was profiled, and TCRdb retains in-frame clones only, with some absent. Of tens of thousands of clones listed, 93% are singletons. The specimen comprised peripheral blood, sampled in the second trimester of pregnancy. These receptors were taken from a female donor with multiple sclerosis, enrolled in a pregnancy study.

The rearrangement uses TRBV5-4 and TRBJ2-1; D might be TRBD2 (5 bases). Germline V gene sequence: CDR1 SGHNT, CDR2 YYREEE (reference sequence). With 4 bases removed from V and 8 bases from J, the gap between germline ends came to 13 bases. This CDR3 spans 13 amino acids. CDR3 sequence: CASSADPSYEQFF. The CDR3 DNA is TGTGCCAGCAGCGCGGATCCTAGCTATGAGCAGTTCTTC.

The chain carries TRBV5-6 and TRBJ2-1; 7 bases are shared with TRBD1. Trimming removed 4 bases from V and 2 bases from J; junction bases left unmatched: 6. This CDR3 spans 15 amino acids. From germline, CDR1 is SGHDT and CDR2 YYEEEE. Here the CDR3 reads CASSDLGGAYNEQFF. In nucleotides, the CDR3 is TGTGCCAGCAGCGACTTAGGGGGCGCCTACAATGAGCAGTTCTTC.

The chain joins TRBV27 to TRBJ2-1; D remains unclear. This CDR3 has 14 amino acids. V lost 2 bases to trimming and J lost 8 bases, with 13 bases between them. Germline V gene data show CDR1 as MNHEY and CDR2 as SMNVEV (reference sequence). The CDR3 coding sequence is TGTGCCAGCAGTTTAATTTCCAGGCCCGATGAGCAGTTCTTC. This encodes CASSLISRPDEQFF.

The CDR3, as DNA: TGTGCCAGCACTGAGCGGGCGGGGGCCAGTTCACCCCTCCACTTT. This gives the protein CASTERAGASSPLHF. The chain joins TRBV2 to TRBJ1-6, with a possible D match to TRBD1 (6 bases). Germline V gene sequence: CDR1 SNHLY, CDR2 FYNNEI. V was pared by 7 bases and J by 9 bases, with 19 bases between. The CDR3 extends over 15 amino acids.

This chain's CDR3 is CASSDRFNEKLFF. For the CDR3, the DNA is TGTGCCAGCTCGGACAGATTTAATGAAAAACTGTTTTTT. The J gene is TRBJ1-4, the V gene TRBV18; D is perhaps TRBD1 (6 bases). The length of the CDR3 is 13 residues. V lost 6 bases and J lost 4, with 9 bases in between. Germline CDR1 reads KGHSH; CDR2 reads LQKENI. Filled out from reference TRBV18 and TRBJ1-4, the complete variable domain reads NAGVMQNPRHLVRRRGQEARLRCSPMKGHSHVYWYRQLPEEGLKFMVYLQKENIIDESGMPKERFSAEFPKEGPSILRIQQVVRGDSAAYFCASSDRFNEKLFFGSGTQLSVL.

This chain joins TRBV7-3 and TRBJ2-5, with 8 bases identical to TRBD1. The CDR3 sequence is 15 residues long. Germline V gene sequence: CDR1 SGHTA, CDR2 FQGTGA. J gave up 2 bases and V 6 bases, and 8 bases lay outside the gene matches. The CDR3 coding sequence is TGTGCCAGCAGTCCTATCGGGACAGGACAAGAGACCCAGTACTTC. This translates into CASSPIGTGQETQYF. Supplemented by reference TRBV7-3 and TRBJ2-5, the full variable domain reads GAGVSQTPSNKVTEKGKYVELRCDPISGHTALYWYRQSLGQGPEFLIYFQGTGAADDSGLPNDRFFAVRPEGSVSTLKIQRTERGDSAVYLCASSPIGTGQETQYFGPGTRLLVL.

J is TRBJ2-7 and V is TRBV7-9; weak D call: TRBD2 (5 bases). The ends were cut back, 3 bases at V and 2 bases at J, with 20 bases in the middle. Germline V CDR1 and CDR2: SEHNR, FQNEAQ (reference sequence). This CDR3 has 17 residues. CDR3 residues: CASSFHPPGMKTYEQYF. The CDR3 nucleotides are TGTGCCAGCAGCTTTCACCCCCCGGGGATGAAGACCTACGAGCAGTACTTC. Full variable domain (rest looked up from reference TRBV7-9 and TRBJ2-7): DTGVSQNPRHKITKRGQNVTFRCDPISEHNRLYWYRQTLGQGPEFLTYFQNEAQLEKSRLLSDRFSAERPKGSFSTLEIQRTEQGDSAMYLCASSFHPPGMKTYEQYFGPGTRLTVT.